This entry describes one T cell receptor (beta chain). Only in-frame clones appear in the TCRdb table, and some are missing; sequencing was by immunoSEQ multiplex PCR. The sample lists 380,000 or so clones, 89% occurring once. These data belong to a study of blood T cell repertoires in COVID-19. Per germline, CDR1 SGHRS and CDR2 YFSETQ. The V gene end was trimmed by 0 bases and the J gene end by 4 bases; junction bases not matched to a gene: 3. This CDR3 region has 14 residues. The sequence was obtained from a man aged 35 to 55 with acute or convalescent COVID-19. The chain employs TRBV5-1 and TRBJ2-7, with 8 bases identical to TRBD2. Sequencing was performed on peripheral blood. DNA of the CDR3: TGCGCCAGCAGCTTGGTGGCGGGAGGTTACGAGCAGTACTTC. Its translation: CASSLVAGGYEQYF.